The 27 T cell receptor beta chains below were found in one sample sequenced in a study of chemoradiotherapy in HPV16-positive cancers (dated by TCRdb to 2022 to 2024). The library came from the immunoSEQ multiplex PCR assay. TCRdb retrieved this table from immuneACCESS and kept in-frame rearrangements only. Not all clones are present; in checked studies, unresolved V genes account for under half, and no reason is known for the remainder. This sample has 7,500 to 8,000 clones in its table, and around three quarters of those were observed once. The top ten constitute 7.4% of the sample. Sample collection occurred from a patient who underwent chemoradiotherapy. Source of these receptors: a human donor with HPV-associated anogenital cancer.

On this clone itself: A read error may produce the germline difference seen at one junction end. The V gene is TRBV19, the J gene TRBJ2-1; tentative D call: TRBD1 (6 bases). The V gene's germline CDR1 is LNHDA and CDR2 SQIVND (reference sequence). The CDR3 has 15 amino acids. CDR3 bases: TGTGCCAGTAGGATAGACAGGAGCTCCTACAATGAGCAGTTCTTC. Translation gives CASRIDRSSYNEQFF.

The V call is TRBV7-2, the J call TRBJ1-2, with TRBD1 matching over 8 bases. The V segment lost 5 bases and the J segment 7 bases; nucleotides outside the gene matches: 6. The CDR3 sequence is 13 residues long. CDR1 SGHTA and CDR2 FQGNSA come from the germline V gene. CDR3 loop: CASSETGASGYTF. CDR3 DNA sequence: TGTGCCAGCAGCGAGACAGGGGCTAGTGGCTACACCTTC.

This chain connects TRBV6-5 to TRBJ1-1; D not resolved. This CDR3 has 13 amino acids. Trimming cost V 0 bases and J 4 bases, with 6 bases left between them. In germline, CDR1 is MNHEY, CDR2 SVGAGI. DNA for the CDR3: TGTGCCAGCAGTTACTCGAGTAGCACTGAAGCTTTCTTT. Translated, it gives CASSYSSSTEAFF.

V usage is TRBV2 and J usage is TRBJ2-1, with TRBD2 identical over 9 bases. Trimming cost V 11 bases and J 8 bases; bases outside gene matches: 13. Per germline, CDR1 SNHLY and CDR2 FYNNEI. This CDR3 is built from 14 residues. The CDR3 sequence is CASRGLAGFYEQFF. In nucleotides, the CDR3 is TGTGCCTCCAGAGGGCTAGCGGGGTTCTATGAGCAGTTCTTC.

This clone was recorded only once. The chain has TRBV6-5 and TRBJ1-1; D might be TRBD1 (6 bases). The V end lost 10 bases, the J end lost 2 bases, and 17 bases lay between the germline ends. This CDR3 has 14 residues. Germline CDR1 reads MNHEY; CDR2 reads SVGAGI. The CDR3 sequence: CAIGEGGVNTEAFF. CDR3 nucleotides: TGTGCCATTGGTGAGGGGGGGGTAAACACTGAAGCTTTCTTT.

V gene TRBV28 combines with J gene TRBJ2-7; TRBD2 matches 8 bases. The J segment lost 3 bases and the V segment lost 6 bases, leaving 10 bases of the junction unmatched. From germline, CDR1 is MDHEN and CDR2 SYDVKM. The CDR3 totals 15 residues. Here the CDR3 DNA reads TGTGCCAGCAGACCCGGGGGGGATCGGGGCTACGAGCAGTACTTC. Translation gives CASRPGGDRGYEQYF.

The CDR3 region is CASSGLAGGLQETQYF. CDR3 nucleotides: TGTGCCAGCAGTGGACTAGCGGGGGGCCTTCAAGAGACCCAGTACTTC. The V and J genes are TRBV2 and TRBJ2-5, with 13 bases identical to TRBD2. Looked up from germline, CDR1 is SNHLY and CDR2 is FYNNEI. The trim removed 4 bases at V and 2 bases at J, leaving 4 bases unmatched. The CDR3 length is 16 residues.

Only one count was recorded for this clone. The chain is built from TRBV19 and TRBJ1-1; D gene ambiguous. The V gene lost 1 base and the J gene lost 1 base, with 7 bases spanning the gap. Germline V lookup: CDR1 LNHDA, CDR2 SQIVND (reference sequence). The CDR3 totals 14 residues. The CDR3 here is CASSIAAKNTEAFF. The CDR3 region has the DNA TGTGCCAGTAGTATAGCAGCGAAGAACACTGAAGCTTTCTTT.

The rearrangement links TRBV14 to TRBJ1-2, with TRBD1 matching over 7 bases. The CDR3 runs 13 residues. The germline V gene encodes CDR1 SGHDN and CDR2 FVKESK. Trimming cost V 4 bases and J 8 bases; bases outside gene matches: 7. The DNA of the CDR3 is TGTGCCAGCAGCCCGACAGGGCTGGGAGGCTACACCTTC. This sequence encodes CASSPTGLGGYTF.

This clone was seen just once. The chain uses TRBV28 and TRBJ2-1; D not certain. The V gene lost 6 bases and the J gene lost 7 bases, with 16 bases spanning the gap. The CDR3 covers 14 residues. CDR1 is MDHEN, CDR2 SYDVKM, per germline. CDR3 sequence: CASSPPYSPNEQFF. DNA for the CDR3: TGTGCCAGCAGCCCACCTTACAGCCCTAATGAGCAGTTCTTC.

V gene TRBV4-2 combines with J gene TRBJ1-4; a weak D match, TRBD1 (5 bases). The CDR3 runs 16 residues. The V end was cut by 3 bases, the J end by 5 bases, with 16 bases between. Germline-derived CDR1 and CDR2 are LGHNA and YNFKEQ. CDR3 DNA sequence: TGTGCCAGCAGCCAGGACCCCGGGTGGGACAATGAAAAACTGTTTTTT. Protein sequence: CASSQDPGWDNEKLFF.

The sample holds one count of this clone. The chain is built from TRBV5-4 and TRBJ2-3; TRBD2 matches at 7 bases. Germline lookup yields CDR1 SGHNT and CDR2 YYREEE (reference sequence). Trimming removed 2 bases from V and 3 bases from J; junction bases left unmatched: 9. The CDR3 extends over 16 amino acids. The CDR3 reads CASSLDSGLGTDTQYF. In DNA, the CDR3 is TGTGCCAGCAGCTTAGATAGCGGGTTAGGGACAGATACGCAGTATTTT.

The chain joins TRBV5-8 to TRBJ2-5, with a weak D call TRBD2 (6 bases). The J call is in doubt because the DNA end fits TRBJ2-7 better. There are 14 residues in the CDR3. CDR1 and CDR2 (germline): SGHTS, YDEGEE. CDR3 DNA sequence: TGTGCCAGCAGCTTGGGCGGGGCCCAGGACGAGCAGTACTTC. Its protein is CASSLGGAQDEQYF.

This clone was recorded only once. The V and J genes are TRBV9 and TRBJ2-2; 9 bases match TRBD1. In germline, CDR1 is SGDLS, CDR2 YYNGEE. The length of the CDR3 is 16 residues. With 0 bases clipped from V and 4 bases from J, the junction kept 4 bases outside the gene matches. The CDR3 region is CASSVGGQGSTGELFF. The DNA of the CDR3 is TGTGCCAGCAGCGTAGGAGGACAGGGGAGCACCGGGGAGCTGTTTTTT.

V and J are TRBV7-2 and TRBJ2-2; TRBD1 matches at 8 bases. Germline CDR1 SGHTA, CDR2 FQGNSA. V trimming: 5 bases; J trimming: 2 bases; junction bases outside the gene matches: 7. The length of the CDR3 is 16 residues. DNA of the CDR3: TGTGCCAGCAGCACTGGACAGGGCCGAAACACCGGGGAGCTGTTTTTT. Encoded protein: CASSTGQGRNTGELFF.

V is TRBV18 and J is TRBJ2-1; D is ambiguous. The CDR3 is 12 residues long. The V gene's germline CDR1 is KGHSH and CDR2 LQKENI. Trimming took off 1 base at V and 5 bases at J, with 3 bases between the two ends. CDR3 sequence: CASSPRDNEQFF. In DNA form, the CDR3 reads TGTGCCAGCTCACCACGGGACAATGAGCAGTTCTTC.

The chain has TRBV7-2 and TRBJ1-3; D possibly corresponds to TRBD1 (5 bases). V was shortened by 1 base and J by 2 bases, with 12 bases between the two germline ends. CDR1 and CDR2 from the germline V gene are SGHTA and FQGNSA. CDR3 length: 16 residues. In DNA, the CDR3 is TGTGCCAGCAGCTTAGTTCAGGGCGAACCTGGAAACACCATATATTTT. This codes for CASSLVQGEPGNTIYF.

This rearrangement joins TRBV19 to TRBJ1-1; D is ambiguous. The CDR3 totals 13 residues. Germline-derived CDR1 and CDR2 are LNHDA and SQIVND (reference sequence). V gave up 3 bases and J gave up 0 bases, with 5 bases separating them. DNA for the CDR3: TGTGCCAGTAGTATGGTAGTGAACACTGAAGCTTTCTTT. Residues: CASSMVVNTEAFF.

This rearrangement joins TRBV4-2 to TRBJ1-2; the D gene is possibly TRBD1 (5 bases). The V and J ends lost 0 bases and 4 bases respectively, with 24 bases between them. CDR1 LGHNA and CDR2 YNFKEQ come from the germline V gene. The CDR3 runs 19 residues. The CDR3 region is CASSQEGWLGGGSSYGYTF. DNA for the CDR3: TGTGCCAGCAGCCAAGAAGGCTGGCTTGGGGGGGGTTCATCCTATGGCTACACCTTC.

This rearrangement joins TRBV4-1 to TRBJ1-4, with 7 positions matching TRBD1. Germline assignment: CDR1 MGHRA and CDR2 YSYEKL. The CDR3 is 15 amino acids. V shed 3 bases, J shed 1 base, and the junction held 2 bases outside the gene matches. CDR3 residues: CASSHRQGTNEKLFF. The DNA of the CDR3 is TGCGCCAGCAGCCACCGACAGGGAACTAATGAAAAACTGTTTTTT.

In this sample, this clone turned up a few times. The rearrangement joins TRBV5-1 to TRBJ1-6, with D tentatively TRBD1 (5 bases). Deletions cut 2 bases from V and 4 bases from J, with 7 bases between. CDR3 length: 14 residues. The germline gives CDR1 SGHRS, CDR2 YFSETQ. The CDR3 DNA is TGCGCCAGCAGCTTCGGGGCTTATAATTCACCCCTCCACTTT. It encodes CASSFGAYNSPLHF.

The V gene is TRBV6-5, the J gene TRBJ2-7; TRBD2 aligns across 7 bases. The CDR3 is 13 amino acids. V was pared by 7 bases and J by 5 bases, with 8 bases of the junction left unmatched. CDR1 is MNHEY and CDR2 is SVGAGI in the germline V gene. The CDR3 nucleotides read TGTGCCAGCAACTCTCTGGGGGGGAACGAGCAGTACTTC. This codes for CASNSLGGNEQYF.

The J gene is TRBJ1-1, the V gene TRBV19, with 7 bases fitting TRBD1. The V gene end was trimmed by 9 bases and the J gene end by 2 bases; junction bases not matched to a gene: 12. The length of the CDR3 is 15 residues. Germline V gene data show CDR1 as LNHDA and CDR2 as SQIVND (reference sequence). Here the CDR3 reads CASGRGTGANTEAFF. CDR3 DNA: TGTGCCAGCGGCCGGGGTACAGGGGCAAACACTGAAGCTTTCTTT.

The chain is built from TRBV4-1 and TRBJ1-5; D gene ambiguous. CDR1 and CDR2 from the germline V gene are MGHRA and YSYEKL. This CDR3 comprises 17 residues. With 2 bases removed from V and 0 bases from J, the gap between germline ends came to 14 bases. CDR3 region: CASSQNYREYSNQPQHF. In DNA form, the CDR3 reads TGCGCCAGCAGCCAAAACTACAGAGAATATAGCAATCAGCCCCAGCATTTT.

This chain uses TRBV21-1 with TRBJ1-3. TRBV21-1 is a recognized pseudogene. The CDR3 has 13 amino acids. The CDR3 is CAHGGLSGNTIYF. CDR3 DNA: TGTGCCCACGGGGGGCTCTCTGGAAACACCATATATTTT.

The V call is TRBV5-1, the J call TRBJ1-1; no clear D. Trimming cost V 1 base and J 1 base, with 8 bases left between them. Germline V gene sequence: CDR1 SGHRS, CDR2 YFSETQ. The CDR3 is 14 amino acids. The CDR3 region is CASSLTGRNTEAFF. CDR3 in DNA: TGCGCCAGCAGCTTGACGGGCCGGAACACTGAAGCTTTCTTT.

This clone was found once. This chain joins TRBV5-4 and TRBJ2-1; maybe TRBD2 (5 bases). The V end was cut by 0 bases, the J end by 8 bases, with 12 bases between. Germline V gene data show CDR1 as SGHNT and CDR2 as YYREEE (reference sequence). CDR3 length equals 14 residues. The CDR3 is CASSLVWERDEQFF. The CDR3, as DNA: TGTGCCAGCAGCTTGGTGTGGGAGAGGGATGAGCAGTTCTTC.